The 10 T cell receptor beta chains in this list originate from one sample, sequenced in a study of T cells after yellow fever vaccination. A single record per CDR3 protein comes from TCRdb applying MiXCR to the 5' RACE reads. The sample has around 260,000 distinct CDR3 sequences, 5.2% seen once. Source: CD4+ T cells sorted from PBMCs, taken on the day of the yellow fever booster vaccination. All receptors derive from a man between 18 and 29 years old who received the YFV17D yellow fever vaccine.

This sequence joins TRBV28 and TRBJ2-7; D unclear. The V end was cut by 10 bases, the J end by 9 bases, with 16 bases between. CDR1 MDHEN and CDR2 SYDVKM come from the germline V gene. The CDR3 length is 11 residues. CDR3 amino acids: CATTRFGTQYV. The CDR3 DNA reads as TGTGCCACCACCCGGTTCGGAACGCAGTACGTC.

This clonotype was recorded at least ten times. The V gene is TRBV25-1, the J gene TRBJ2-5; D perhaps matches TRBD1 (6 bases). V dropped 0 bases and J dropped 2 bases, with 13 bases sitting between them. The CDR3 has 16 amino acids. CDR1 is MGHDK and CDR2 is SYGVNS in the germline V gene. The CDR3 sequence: CASSEYTGSRQETQYF. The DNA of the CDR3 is TGTGCCAGCAGTGAATATACAGGGAGTAGGCAAGAGACCCAGTACTTC. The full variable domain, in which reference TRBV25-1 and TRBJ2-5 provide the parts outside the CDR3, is EADIYQTPRYLVIGTGKKITLECSQTMGHDKMYWYQQDPGMELHLIHYSYGVNSTEKGDLSSESTVSRIRTEHFPLTLESARPSHTSQYLCASSEYTGSRQETQYFGPGTRLLVL.

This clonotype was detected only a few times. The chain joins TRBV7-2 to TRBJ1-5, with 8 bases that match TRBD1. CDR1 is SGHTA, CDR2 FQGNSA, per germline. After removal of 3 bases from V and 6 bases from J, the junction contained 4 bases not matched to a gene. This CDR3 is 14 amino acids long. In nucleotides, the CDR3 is TGTGCCAGCAGCTTGGACAGGGCGTCTCAGCCCCAGCATTTT. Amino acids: CASSLDRASQPQHF.

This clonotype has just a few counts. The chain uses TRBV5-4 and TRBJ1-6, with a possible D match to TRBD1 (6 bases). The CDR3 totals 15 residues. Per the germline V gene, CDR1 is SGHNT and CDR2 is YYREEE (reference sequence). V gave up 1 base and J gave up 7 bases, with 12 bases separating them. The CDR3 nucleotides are TGTGCCAGCAGCTTGTGGCCGGGGGCGAATTCACCCCTCCACTTT. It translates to CASSLWPGANSPLHF.

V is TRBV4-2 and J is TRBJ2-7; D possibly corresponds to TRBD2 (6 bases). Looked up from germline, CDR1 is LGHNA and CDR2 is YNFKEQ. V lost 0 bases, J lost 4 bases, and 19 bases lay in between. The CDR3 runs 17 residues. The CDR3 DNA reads TGTGCCAGCAGCCAAGATCAGACTAGAGGGATTGCTTACGAGCAGTACTTC. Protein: CASSQDQTRGIAYEQYF.

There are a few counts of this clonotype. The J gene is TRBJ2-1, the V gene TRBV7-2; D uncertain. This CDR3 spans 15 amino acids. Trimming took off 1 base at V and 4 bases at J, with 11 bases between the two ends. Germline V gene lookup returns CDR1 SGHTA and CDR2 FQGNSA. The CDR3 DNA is TGTGCCAGCAGCTTAGAGGCGAACTTATACAATGAGCAGTTCTTC. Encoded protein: CASSLEANLYNEQFF.

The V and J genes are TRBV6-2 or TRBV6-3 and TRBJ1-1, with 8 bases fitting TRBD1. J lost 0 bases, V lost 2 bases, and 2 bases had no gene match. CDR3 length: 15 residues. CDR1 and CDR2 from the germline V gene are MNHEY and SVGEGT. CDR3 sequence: CASSYLDRVNTEAFF. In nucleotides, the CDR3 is TGTGCCAGCAGTTACCTGGACAGGGTGAACACTGAAGCTTTCTTT.

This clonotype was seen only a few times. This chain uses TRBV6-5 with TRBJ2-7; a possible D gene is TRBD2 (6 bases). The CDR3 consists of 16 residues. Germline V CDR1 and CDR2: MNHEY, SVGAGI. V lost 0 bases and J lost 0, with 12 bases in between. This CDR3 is CASSYSGGVSSYEQYF. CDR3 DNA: TGTGCCAGCAGTTACTCTGGCGGGGTGAGCTCCTACGAGCAGTACTTC.

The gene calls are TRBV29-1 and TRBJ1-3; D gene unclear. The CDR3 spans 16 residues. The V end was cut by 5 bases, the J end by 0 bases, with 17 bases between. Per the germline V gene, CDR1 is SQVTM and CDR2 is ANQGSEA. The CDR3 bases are TGCAGCGTTTCTGGGGAACGGGGAGACTCTGGAAACACCATATATTTT. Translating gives CSVSGERGDSGNTIYF.

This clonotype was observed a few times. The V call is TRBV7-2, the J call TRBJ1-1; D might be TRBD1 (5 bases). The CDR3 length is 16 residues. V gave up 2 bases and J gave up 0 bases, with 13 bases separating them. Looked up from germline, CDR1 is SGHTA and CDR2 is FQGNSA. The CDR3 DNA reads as TGTGCCAGCAGCTTAATGGGGGGGACGATGAACACTGAAGCTTTCTTT. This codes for CASSLMGGTMNTEAFF.